The clone carrying this T cell receptor (beta chain) was detected only once. The antigen remains unidentified. Germline is not matched at one junction end, which may reflect a read error. This sample was taken from a study of tumor-infiltrating lymphocytes in primary liver carcinoma. In the study overall: Subjects presented with primary liver carcinoma managed by surgical resection. General observations from the study: For tumor-adjacent and tumor-blood pairs, overlap was less than that seen for tumor region pairs.

Unsorted whole blood yielded the blood RNA, and germline DNA was also extracted. The patients carried chronic HBV infection and had received no treatment. A roughly 4.1-milliliter peripheral blood sample was collected before surgery. This CDR3 spans 15 amino acids. CDR1 is MNHEY, CDR2 SVGEGT, per germline. Starting from approximately 470 ng of total RNA, TCR beta cDNA was produced with a primer in the constant region. Slightly modified ARM-PCR, run as three nested multiplex PCR rounds, produced the TCR beta libraries. For 10 cycles apiece, the opening two PCR rounds ran with TRBV1-TRBV30 forward primers and a C-beta reverse primer. TCRdb analysed the multiplex PCR reads with MiXCR anew, one entry per CDR3 protein. The data show hundreds of thousands of distinct CDR3 sequences, 55% to 65% seen once.

This chain uses TRBV6-2 or TRBV6-3 with TRBJ1-3, with D uncertain. The sequence came from a man aged 35-49 years with primary liver carcinoma and hepatitis B virus infection. The sequenced sample was peripheral blood. The CDR3 DNA reads as TGTGCCAGCAGTTTCGACGCGGCCTCTGGAAACAGCATATATTTT. Encoded protein: CASSFDAASGNSIYF.